The text below deals with one T cell receptor (beta chain). These data are taken from a study of blood T cells in healthy people across ages. V lost 3 bases and J 7 bases, leaving 14 bases between the germline ends. The CDR3 extends over 13 amino acids. Germline CDR1 reads SGHRS; CDR2 reads YFSETQ. Using a J-beta primer mix together with a sample-barcoded 5' primer, a second PCR was run for roughly 7 to 11 cycles. MiXCR, run by TCRdb on the 5' RACE reads, gives a single entry per CDR3 protein. The repertoire holds about 1 million distinct CDR3 sequences, with 40% to 50% as singletons. The clonotype comes from a woman aged 55-69 years in good health. The chain employs TRBV5-1 and TRBJ2-7, with a tentative D call TRBD1 (6 bases). The sample consisted of blood. The CDR3 sequence: CASSYRDGNEQYF. CDR3 DNA: TGCGCCAGCAGCTACAGGGATGGCAATGAGCAGTACTTC.